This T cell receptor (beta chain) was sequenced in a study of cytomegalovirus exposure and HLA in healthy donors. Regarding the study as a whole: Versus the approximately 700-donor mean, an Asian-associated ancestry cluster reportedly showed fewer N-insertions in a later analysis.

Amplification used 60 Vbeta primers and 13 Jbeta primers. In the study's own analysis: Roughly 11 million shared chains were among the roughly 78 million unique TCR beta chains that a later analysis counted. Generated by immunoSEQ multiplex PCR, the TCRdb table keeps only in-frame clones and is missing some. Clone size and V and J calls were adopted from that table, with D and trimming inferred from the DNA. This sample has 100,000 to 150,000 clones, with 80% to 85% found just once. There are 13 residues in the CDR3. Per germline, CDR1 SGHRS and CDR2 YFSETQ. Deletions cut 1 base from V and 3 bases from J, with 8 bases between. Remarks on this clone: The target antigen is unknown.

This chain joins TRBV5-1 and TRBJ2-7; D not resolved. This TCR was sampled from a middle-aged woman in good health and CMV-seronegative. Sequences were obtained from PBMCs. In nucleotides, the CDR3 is TGCGCCAGCAGCTTGTCGGGTAACTACGAGCAGTACTTC. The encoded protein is CASSLSGNYEQYF.